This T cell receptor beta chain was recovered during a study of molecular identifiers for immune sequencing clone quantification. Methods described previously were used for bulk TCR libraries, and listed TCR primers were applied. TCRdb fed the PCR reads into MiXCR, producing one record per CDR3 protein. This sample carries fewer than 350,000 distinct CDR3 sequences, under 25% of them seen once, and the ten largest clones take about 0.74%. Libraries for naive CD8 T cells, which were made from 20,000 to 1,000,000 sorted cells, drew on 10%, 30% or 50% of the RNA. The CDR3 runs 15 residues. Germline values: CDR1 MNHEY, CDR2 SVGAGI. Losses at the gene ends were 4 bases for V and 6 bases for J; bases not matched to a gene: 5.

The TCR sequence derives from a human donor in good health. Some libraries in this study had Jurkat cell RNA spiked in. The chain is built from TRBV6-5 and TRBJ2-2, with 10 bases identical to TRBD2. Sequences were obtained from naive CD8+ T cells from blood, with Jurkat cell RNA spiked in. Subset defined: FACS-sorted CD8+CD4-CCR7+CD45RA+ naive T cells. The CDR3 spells CASSSWTSGAGELFF. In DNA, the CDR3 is TGTGCCAGCAGTTCCTGGACTAGCGGCGCCGGGGAGCTGTTTTTT.